This T cell receptor (beta chain) was profiled in a study of CD8+ T cells in alopecia areata. Study conclusions and caveats: Tissue-resident alphabeta T cells belonging to normal skin likewise get sequenced within scalp specimens. Scalp clonality dropped significantly under tofacitinib, as did expanded CD8+ top-100 clones.

In germline, CDR1 is SEHNR, CDR2 FQNEAQ (reference sequence). This CDR3 contains 15 residues. V was trimmed by 10 bases and J by 1 base, leaving 17 bases between them. Sample treatment: oral pan-JAK inhibitor, 5-10 mg twice daily. Comments on this clone: The target antigen is unknown.

RNA was extracted and reverse transcribed into cDNA as the sequencing template. TCRdb's copy holds only in-frame clones and misses some; the assay was immunoSEQ multiplex PCR. The profile shows some 220,000 clones, about 50% of them singletons. The clonotype originates from a human donor with alopecia areata. Sequences were derived from CD4+ T cells sorted from blood, sampled at week 4, from a patient treated with tofacitinib. The chain uses TRBV7-9 and TRBJ1-5, with a tentative D call TRBD1 (6 bases). The CDR3 bases are TGTGCCACCGACAACGGACAGACGAGCAATCAGCCCCAGCATTTT. Translation: CATDNGQTSNQPQHF.